This T cell receptor (beta chain) was observed in a study of blood T cell repertoires in COVID-19. Study at large: Sites across the United States, Italy and Spain contributed samples from acute and convalescent COVID-19. T cells, B-cell-depleted T cells, or PBMCs supplied cDNA or gDNA.

In the authors' methods: Amplified reference gene primers provided the basis for estimating nucleated cell counts. Sequencing was performed with immunoSEQ multiplex PCR; in TCRdb, only in-frame clones are kept and a portion is missing. The V and J calls and clone size are taken from that table; D and trimming were inferred from the DNA. The sample has around 100,000 clones, about 85% seen once. Only a few counts were recorded for this clone. The CDR3 totals 14 residues. Germline V CDR1 and CDR2: MGHDK, SYGVNS. V lost 4 bases to trimming and J lost 1 base, with 10 bases between them. Specimen: peripheral blood. The J gene is TRBJ1-1, the V gene TRBV25-1, with D perhaps TRBD1 (6 bases). The receptor's source is a human donor in a cohort sampled during active COVID-19. As DNA, the CDR3 is TGTGCCAGCAGTGTCGACAGGACGAACACTGAAGCTTTCTTT. It is translated as CASSVDRTNTEAFF.